The present entry profiles one T cell receptor (beta chain) with its context. Its antigen is undetermined. There were only healthy Caucasians among the donors. The data originate from a study of identical twins. Study-level findings and limits: The study based its conclusions on cross-sectional statistical analysis and did not follow the same donors.

One entry per CDR3 protein, called by TCRdb with MiXCR from the 5' RACE reads. The sample has under 800,000 distinct CDR3 sequences; around 20% are singletons. Another study also made use of these data, one on T cells expressing NK-cell markers. That paper states: Several of the experiments relied on an anti-gamma-delta TCR antibody so that only alpha-beta TCR T cells were sorted.

This receptor was identified in a woman aged 18-29 years in good health. The specimen was PBMCs.

CDR3 amino acids: CASSSLGTLVPTDTQYF. CDR3 DNA: TGTGCCAGCAGTTCTTTGGGGACTTTAGTCCCCACAGATACGCAGTATTTT. The chain is built from TRBV27 and TRBJ2-3; possibly TRBD2 for D (6 bases). Trimming cost V 4 bases and J 2 bases, with 19 bases left between them. Per germline, CDR1 MNHEY and CDR2 SMNVEV (reference sequence). The CDR3 totals 17 residues.